The clone carrying this TCR beta chain was recorded only once. Its specificity is not known. The sample belongs to a study of T cells after yellow fever vaccination. Study conclusions and caveats: Any FACS-sorted repertoire could hold abundant clonotypes that contaminate it from the bulk population. Clonotypes shared by both compartments, CD4 and CD8, made up a small share. The study re-detected most primary-vaccination clones after the booster (96% CD4, 88% CD8).

For TCR, cDNA came from 5'RACE template switching, which added a universal primer site and UMIs. TCRdb fed the 5' RACE reads into MiXCR, producing one record per CDR3 protein. Of approximately 350,000 distinct CDR3 sequences listed, about 9.9% were seen once; the top ten hold 15% to 20%. J lost 1 base, V lost 1 base, and 7 bases had no gene match. CDR1 LGHNA and CDR2 YSLEER come from the germline V gene. There are 17 residues in the CDR3. This sequence joins TRBV4-3 and TRBJ1-1; 9 bases agree with TRBD1. The specimen comprised PBMCs, sampled on the day of the first yellow fever vaccination. This receptor was obtained from a young man who received the YFV17D yellow fever vaccine. CDR3 sequence: CASSQVTGGARNTEAFF. CDR3 DNA sequence: TGCGCCAGCAGCCAAGTCACAGGGGGCGCAAGGAACACTGAAGCTTTCTTT.